Given below is one TCR beta chain in context. What antigen it recognizes has not been identified. There are no base qualities to consult, and no much larger clone falls within one base. This specimen comes from a study of cytomegalovirus exposure and HLA in healthy donors (TCRdb year 2017). With regard to the full study: An earlier analysis of around 600 of the donors reported 250 to 300 Gb of sequence data and more than 90 million unique TCR beta sequences from 150 million to 200 million T cells. An early release covering 550 to 700 HLA-typed donors comprised about 300 gigabases of sequencing data and 65 million to 100 million unique TCR sequences. Of the approximately 370 genotyped donors, roughly 76% were placed in the genetic ancestry cluster associated with self-reported Caucasian donors. The study aimed to test whether signatures of past pathogen exposure could be identified by cataloging public T cell receptors. The study used immunosequencing to profile the T cell repertoires of some 600 subjects and linked those repertoires to cytomegalovirus serostatus. A separate validation cohort of roughly 110 different subjects was used in addition to the approximately 700-subject first cohort. To predict cytomegalovirus infection status, the study combined high-throughput TCR immunosequencing, statistical association of individual TCRs with disease status, and machine learning. To study patterns of TCR occurrence, a later analysis re-analyzed previously published TCR beta repertoires from around 660 donors and added high-resolution HLA genotyping. In the later analysis, no new phenotypic data were used to find candidate immune exposures; instead, reliance was placed on TCR beta sequences and their occurrence across donors. In an earlier analysis of 587 of the donors, high-throughput TCR beta sequencing was used to judge whether each TCR beta V gene segment behaved as functional or pseudogenic. Donor age, sex, ethnicity and CMV serostatus were compiled together with the repertoire data. Genome-wide SNP genotypes for about 65% of the 666 donors were used in a later genetic analysis, which treated that subset as a discovery cohort. Every discovery cohort repertoire had been produced on one sequencing platform. HLA typing covered class I and class II loci at four-digit resolution. Typing coverage differed by locus: A, B, C, DRB1 and DQB1 were typed in roughly 620-630 donors, DQA1 in about 550, DPA1 in approximately 610, and DPB1 in 450 to 480. Because of strong linkage in the cohort, 4 to 6 DR-DQ haplotypes were treated as single units for association and clustering. On average, about 200,000 unique TCR beta nucleotide sequences were sequenced per donor among 350 to 400 genotyped donors of the cohort, with about 19% of those sequences being non-productive.

V sheds 2 bases and J sheds 6 bases, leaving 15 bases between their ends. The CDR3 covers 15 residues, taking in both the cysteine and the phenylalanine. Only the CDR3 portion is preserved as DNA: 45 bases, with reading frame beginning at the first base. CDR1 and CDR2, per the germline V gene, are SGDLS and YYNGEE. Broader findings and caveats from the paper: A later analysis reported that several top co-occurrence clusters appeared linked to parvovirus B19, influenza, CMV and Epstein-Barr virus. The study listed 150 to 200 TCR beta chains as associated with cytomegalovirus. Three of the identified cytomegalovirus-associated TCR beta chains were confirmed in vitro to be specific for cytomegalovirus antigens. An earlier analysis of approximately 530 of the donors showed that most TCR beta V segments appeared in productive rearrangements either about 90% or about 30% of the time, which broadly matched IMGT annotations. Linkage disequilibrium might explain the correlated functional status among segregating V segments, but an unknown experimental factor could not be excluded. Specific HLA alleles were associated with 15,000 to 20,000 TCR beta sequences at a false discovery rate of 0.05 in a later analysis. A later analysis found that most CMV-associated TCR beta chains appeared HLA-restricted, with HLA associations seemingly driven largely by CMV exposure. A cluster of highly shared sequence variants was judged likely to represent a technical artifact of the sequencing pipeline. Presence/absence analyses assumed roughly uniform sequencing depth across donors, an assumption that may not hold. A later analysis found that HLA-associated TCR beta chains were more clonally expanded and had lower generation probabilities than equally common non-associated chains. In a later genetic analysis, fewer N-insertions in productive TCRs were reported among donors in an Asian-associated ancestry cluster than the 666-donor mean. The classifier was reported to diagnose cytomegalovirus status with high specificity and sensitivity in both the original and validation cohorts. V-gene and J-gene trimming of TCR beta chains was associated with a missense DCLRE1C variant in a later genetic analysis, and the association was replicated in an independent cohort. In a later analysis, the rate of TCR association differed among HLA loci, with DRB1 alleles having the most associated TCRs and HLA-C alleles having the fewest. Because counts were too low, about 18 rarely observed V segments, including chromosome 9 orphons, were excluded from the earlier analysis of 587 of the donors. While some public TCRs were present in many individuals, most TCR sequences turned up only very rarely across donors. When HLA alleles, especially DR and DQ, strongly co-occurred, TCR associations were difficult to assign to individual alleles. A further reported finding was that TCR beta sequences accurately predicted the HLA-A and HLA-B alleles for most subjects in the first cohort. Because HLA typing was unavailable for some donors at each locus, only the typed subset was used in association tests. The cohort was sequenced for TCR beta chains only, and without alpha or paired-chain data the features that could be detected were limited. The only immune exposure information available for the cohort was CMV serostatus. Some IMGT-functional V segments, including TRBV6-2 and TRBV6-3, could not be told apart with the 87-base-pair reads, so those segments were excluded. The authors suggested that the approach could potentially be extended to other disease states and immunological phenotypes.

Library preparation was by the immunoSEQ multiplex PCR assay. For the multiplex PCR, a mixture combining 60 forward primers for TCR Vbeta segments and 13 reverse primers for TCR Jbeta segments was used. A multiplex PCR assay on genomic DNA amplified the CDR3 region of rearranged TCR beta genes. Amplified TCR beta libraries were sequenced as 87-base-pair reads on the Illumina HiSeq System. In the paper's pipeline: A later analysis tallied around 82 million unique TCR beta chains across the 550 to 850 repertoires, and roughly 11 million of those chains were shared by two or more donors. A nearest-neighbor algorithm error-corrected the raw reads and collapsed the reads into unique sequences, merging closely related sequences to remove PCR and sequencing errors. Alignment of CDR3 sequences to IMGT reference sequences was used to assign V, D and J gene segments. Each retained sequence needed at least a six-nucleotide match to both a V gene segment and a J gene segment. A rearrangement was called productive if the CDR3 had no stop codons and remained in frame with V and J, and every other rearrangement was called non-productive. Following IMGT convention, CDR3 was defined as the stretch from the second conserved V-encoded cysteine up to the conserved J-encoded phenylalanine. The earlier analysis of 500 to 750 of the donors excluded any sequence lacking an unambiguous match to a single V gene segment. An earlier analysis of 500 to 600 of the donors classified V segments as functional when productive rearrangements were above 56.7% and as segregating when the standard deviation between donors was above 5%. A statistical classification framework was developed to diagnose cytomegalovirus status using the catalog of TCR beta chain sequences. V and J gene assignment, in a later analysis, came from comparing TCR nucleotide sequences with IMGT/GENE-DB human TR gene sequences. A later analysis assigned CDR3 sequences and most-parsimonious VDJ recombination scenarios with the TCRdist pipeline. In a later analysis, every TCR beta chain was defined by the combination of its CDR3 amino acid sequence and its V-gene family, and reads without a unique V-gene family were dropped. To address suspected cross-contamination and a sequencing artifact, a later analysis removed approximately 590 highly shared, low-generation-probability nucleotide sequences. In a later analysis, a clonal expansion index was calculated for each public chain from normalized within-repertoire ranks of inferred template counts. Generation probabilities in a later analysis came from a VDJ recombination model fitted to out-of-frame rearrangements, and those results were checked against IGoR. In a later analysis, TCR-TCR, TCR-HLA and TCR-CMV co-occurrence was scored with hypergeometric tests, and a repertoire-size bias correction was applied to TCR pairs. To estimate false discovery rates, a later analysis permuted the HLA or CMV assignments 20 times. A later analysis grouped co-occurring TCRs with DBSCAN, adding TCRdist sequence similarity when clustering within HLA-allele-positive subsets. For co-occurrence clustering, repertoires with fewer than 30,000 or more than 120,000 public chains were excluded, along with a handful of repertoires with anomalous nucleotide sharing. This is the immuneACCESS table as TCRdb keeps it, with only in-frame sequences that have V and J called. A part of the clones is gone; compared with another copy, unresolved V genes explain less than half, and the rest is unexplained. V and J calls and clone size follow that table, whereas D and trimming were derived from the DNA. The sample table lists 150,000 to 200,000 clones, approximately 70% of them with a count of one. Roughly 6.6% of the sample is taken by the ten largest.

The cohort was made up of 666 healthy bone marrow donors. Cohort members were all nominally healthy when sampled, although unrecorded immune exposures were likely present. The donor was CMV seropositive and was included in the group of 270 or so seropositive cohort members. A peripheral blood sample was collected from each donor, and TCR beta sequencing was performed on peripheral blood mononuclear cells. The Qiagen DNeasy Blood Extraction Kit was used to extract genomic DNA from the blood cell samples. The receptor was derived from a man in his forties or fifties in good health and CMV-seropositive. Sample: PBMCs. The chain joins TRBV9 to TRBJ1-3; matching of 5 bases hints at TRBD1 as the D gene. The DNA sequence follows: TGTGCCAGCAGCGTGGCAGCTCTCAGGGAAAACACCATATATTTT. Translation gives CASSVAALRENTIYF.